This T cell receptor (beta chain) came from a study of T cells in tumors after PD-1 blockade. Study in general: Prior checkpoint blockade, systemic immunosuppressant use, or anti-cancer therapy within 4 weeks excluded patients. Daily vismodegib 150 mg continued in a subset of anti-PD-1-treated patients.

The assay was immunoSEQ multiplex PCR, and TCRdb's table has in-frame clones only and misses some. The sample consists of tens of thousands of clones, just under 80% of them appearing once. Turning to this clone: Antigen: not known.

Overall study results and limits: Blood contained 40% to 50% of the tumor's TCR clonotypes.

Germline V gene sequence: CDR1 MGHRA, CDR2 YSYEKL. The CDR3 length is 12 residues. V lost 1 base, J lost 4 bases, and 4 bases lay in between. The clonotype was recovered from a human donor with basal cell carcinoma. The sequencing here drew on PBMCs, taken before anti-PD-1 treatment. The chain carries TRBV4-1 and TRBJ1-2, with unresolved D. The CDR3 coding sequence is TGCGCCAGCAGCCAAGTTACCTATGGCTACACCTTC. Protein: CASSQVTYGYTF.